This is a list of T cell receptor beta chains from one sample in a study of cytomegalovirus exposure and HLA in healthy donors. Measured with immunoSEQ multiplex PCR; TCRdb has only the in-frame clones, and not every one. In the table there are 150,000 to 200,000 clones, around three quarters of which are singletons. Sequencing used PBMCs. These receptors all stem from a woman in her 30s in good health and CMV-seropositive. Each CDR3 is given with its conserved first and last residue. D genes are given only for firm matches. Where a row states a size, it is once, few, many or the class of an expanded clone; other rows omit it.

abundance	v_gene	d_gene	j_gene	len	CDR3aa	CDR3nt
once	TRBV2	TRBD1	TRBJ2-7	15	CASSEGQGLGYEQYF	TGTGCCAGCAGTGAAGGACAGGGGCTAGGGTACGAGCAGTACTTC
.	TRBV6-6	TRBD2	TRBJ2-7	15	CASSTPGRERYEQYF	TGTGCCAGCAGCACCCCAGGGCGGGAGCGTTACGAGCAGTACTTC
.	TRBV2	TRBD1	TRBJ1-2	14	CASRVTGGDYGYTF	TGTGCCAGCAGAGTCACAGGGGGCGACTATGGCTACACCTTC
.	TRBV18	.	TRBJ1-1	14	CASSPQGSPTEAFF	TGTGCCAGCTCACCTCAGGGGAGCCCGACTGAAGCTTTCTTT
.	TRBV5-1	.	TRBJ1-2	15	CASSLERPGNYGYTF	TGCGCCAGCAGCTTGGAGCGTCCGGGGAACTATGGCTACACCTTC
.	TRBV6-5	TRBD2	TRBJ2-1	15	CASTSGGLSYNEQFF	TGTGCCAGCACCTCGGGAGGGCTCTCCTACAATGAGCAGTTCTTC
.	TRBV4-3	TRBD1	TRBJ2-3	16	CASSQQPGTDTDTQYF	TGCGCCAGCAGCCAACAACCCGGGACAGACACAGATACGCAGTATTTT
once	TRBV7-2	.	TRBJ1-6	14	CASKSGLVNSPLHF	TGTGCCAGCAAATCGGGACTAGTAAATTCACCCCTCCACTTT
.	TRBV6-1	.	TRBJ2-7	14	CASRGTPGVFEQYF	TGTGCCAGCAGGGGAACCCCCGGGGTTTTCGAGCAGTACTTC
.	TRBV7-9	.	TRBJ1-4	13	CASSLGRLEKLFF	TGTGCCAGCAGCTTAGGGCGGCTAGAAAAACTGTTTTTT
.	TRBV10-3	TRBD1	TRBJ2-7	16	CAISESAGTGPYEQYF	TGTGCCATCAGTGAGTCGGCCGGGACAGGGCCCTACGAGCAGTACTTC